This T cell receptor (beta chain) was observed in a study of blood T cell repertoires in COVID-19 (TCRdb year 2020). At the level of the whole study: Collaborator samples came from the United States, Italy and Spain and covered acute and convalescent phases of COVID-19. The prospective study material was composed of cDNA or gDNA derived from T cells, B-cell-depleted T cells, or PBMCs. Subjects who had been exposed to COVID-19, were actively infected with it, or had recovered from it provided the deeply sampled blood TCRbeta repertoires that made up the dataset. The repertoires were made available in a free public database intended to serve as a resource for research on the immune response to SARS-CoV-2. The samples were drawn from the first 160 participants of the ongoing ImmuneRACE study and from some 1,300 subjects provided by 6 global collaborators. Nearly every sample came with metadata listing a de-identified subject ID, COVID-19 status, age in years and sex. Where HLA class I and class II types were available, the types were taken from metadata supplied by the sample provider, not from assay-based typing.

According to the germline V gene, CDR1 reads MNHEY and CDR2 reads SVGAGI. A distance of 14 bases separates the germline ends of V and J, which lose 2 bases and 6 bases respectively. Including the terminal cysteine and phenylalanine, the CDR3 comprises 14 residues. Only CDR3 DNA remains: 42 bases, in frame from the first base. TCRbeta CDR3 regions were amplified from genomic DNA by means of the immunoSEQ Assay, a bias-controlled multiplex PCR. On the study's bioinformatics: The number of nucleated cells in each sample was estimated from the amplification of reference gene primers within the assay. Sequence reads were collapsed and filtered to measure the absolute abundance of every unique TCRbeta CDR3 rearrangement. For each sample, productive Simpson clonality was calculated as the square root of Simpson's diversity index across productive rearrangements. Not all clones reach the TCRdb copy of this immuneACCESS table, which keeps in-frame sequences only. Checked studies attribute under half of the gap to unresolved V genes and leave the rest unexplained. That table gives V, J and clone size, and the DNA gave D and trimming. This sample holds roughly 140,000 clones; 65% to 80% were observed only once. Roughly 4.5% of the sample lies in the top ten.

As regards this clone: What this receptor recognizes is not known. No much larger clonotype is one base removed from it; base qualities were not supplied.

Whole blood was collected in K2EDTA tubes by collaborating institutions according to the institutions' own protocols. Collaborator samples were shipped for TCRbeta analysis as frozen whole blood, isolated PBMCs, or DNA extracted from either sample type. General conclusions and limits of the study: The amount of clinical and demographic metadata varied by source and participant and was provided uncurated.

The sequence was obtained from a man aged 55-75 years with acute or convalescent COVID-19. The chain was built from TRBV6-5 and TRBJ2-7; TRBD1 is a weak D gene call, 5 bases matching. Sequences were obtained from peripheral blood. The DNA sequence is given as TGTGCCAGCAGTTACGGCAGGGTGGGGCTCGAGCAGTACTTC. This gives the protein CASSYGRVGLEQYF.